The 32 T cell receptor beta chains in this list originate from one sample, sequenced in a study of shared clonotypes between healthy human individuals. Measured with immunoSEQ multiplex PCR; TCRdb has only the in-frame clones, and not every one. This table has under 600,000 clones, 75% to 80% appearing once. The sample comprised PBMCs. Every receptor here comes from a woman between 35 and 50 years old in good health. Some clones in this sample may be carry-over from other donors' samples.

The V and J genes are TRBV7-2 and TRBJ2-2; D uncertain. The CDR3 totals 11 residues. Between the trimmed V and J ends, which lost 2 bases and 13 bases, there was a span of 8 bases. Per the germline V gene, CDR1 is SGHTA and CDR2 is FQGNSA. Written as DNA, the CDR3 is TGTGCCAGCAGCTTACAGGCTAGGCTGTTTTTT. Protein: CASSLQARLFF.

Comment on this clone: A far larger clone is one base from this, pointing to a likely read error. Other DNA sequences within the sample encode an identical CDR3. This chain joins TRBV29-1 and TRBJ1-1; D remains ambiguous. Germline CDR1 and CDR2: SQVTM and ANQGSEA. This CDR3 has 14 residues. Trimming cost V 4 bases and J 11 bases, with 23 bases left between them. CDR3 in amino acids: CSVVLTRGGIEAFF. The CDR3 DNA reads as TGCAGCGTTGTCCTAACCCGGGGTGGGATTGAGGCTTTCTTT.

The chain is built from TRBV9 and TRBJ2-2; D might be TRBD1 or TRBD2, each matching 5 bases. Germline assignment: CDR1 SGDLS and CDR2 YYNGEE. Trimming took off 0 bases at V and 2 bases at J, with 14 bases between the two ends. The CDR3 has 17 residues. The chain's CDR3 is CASSVVGVFTNTGELFF. The CDR3 region has the DNA TGTGCCAGCAGCGTAGTGGGGGTATTTACAAACACCGGGGAGCTGTTTTTT. The variable domain in full, with the rest retrieved from reference TRBV9 and TRBJ2-2, is DSGVTQTPKHLITATGQRVTLRCSPRSGDLSVYWYQQSLDQGLQFLIQYYNGEERAKGNILERFSAQQFPDLHSELNLSSLELGDSALYFCASSVVGVFTNTGELFFGEGSRLTVL.

The chain links TRBV6-1 to TRBJ1-2; D is unresolved. In germline, CDR1 is MNHNS, CDR2 SASEGT. V lost 0 bases and J lost 6, with 14 bases in between. CDR3 size: 15 residues. CDR3 sequence: CASSEARRRRDGYTF. The CDR3 DNA reads TGTGCCAGCAGTGAAGCACGCCGCCGACGGGATGGCTACACCTTC.

This clone was observed many times. This CDR3 is also generated by other DNA sequences in the sample. The V and J genes are TRBV10-3 and TRBJ2-7; 7 positions agree with TRBD2. Trimming cost V 6 bases and J 3 bases; bases outside gene matches: 5. Germline lookup yields CDR1 ENHRY and CDR2 SYGVKD. The CDR3 consists of 13 residues. This chain's CDR3 is CAIRDPGGYEQYF. The CDR3 nucleotides read TGTGCCATCAGGGACCCGGGAGGCTACGAGCAGTACTTC.

The chain combines TRBV30 with TRBJ2-2; 10 bases match TRBD2. This CDR3 region has 17 residues. CDR1 and CDR2 from the germline V gene are GTSNPN and SVGIG (reference sequence). The V and J ends lost 0 bases and 7 bases, in that order; junction bases with no gene match: 11. CDR3 sequence: CAWSVRLAGEVGGELFF. In DNA form, the CDR3 reads TGTGCCTGGAGTGTAAGGCTAGCGGGAGAAGTAGGCGGGGAGCTGTTTTTT.

The chain carries TRBV5-1 and TRBJ2-3; 7 bases align to TRBD2. The V gene's germline CDR1 is SGHRS and CDR2 YFSETQ. Losses at the gene ends were 7 bases for V and 3 bases for J; bases not matched to a gene: 11. The CDR3 length is 15 residues. CDR3 DNA: TGCGCCAGCGGAAAACAGCGGGGACCGACAGATACGCAGTATTTT. This sequence encodes CASGKQRGPTDTQYF. Filled out from reference TRBV5-1 and TRBJ2-3, the complete variable domain reads KAGVTQTPRYLIKTRGQQVTLSCSPISGHRSVSWYQQTPGQGLQFLFEYFSETQRNKGNFPGRFSGRQFSNSRSEMNVSTLELGDSALYLCASGKQRGPTDTQYFGPGTRLTVL.

V and J are TRBV19 and TRBJ2-3, with TRBD1 matching 8 bases. Germline values: CDR1 LNHDA, CDR2 SQIVND (reference sequence). J gave up 1 base and V 3 bases, and 3 bases lay outside the gene matches. This CDR3 is built from 15 residues. The CDR3 sequence is CASSIVTGGTDTQYF. In nucleotides, the CDR3 is TGTGCCAGTAGTATTGTGACAGGGGGCACAGATACGCAGTATTTT.

The V gene is TRBV18, the J gene TRBJ2-2; D is unclear. The CDR3 extends over 13 amino acids. Germline V gives CDR1 KGHSH, CDR2 LQKENI. Trimming pared 2 bases from V and 5 bases from J, leaving 6 bases between. CDR3 loop: CASSPELTGELFF. CDR3 coding DNA: TGTGCCAGCTCACCAGAATTGACCGGGGAGCTGTTTTTT.

This chain connects TRBV7-2 to TRBJ2-3, with D hard to call. Trimming removed 5 bases at V and 2 bases at J, with 17 bases between. Germline assignment: CDR1 SGHTA and CDR2 FQGNSA. The CDR3 length is 16 residues. CDR3 protein: CASSRKMVAYTDTQYF. The CDR3, as DNA: TGTGCCAGCAGCCGTAAAATGGTCGCTTACACAGATACGCAGTATTTT.

Of note for this clone: A much larger clone lies one base from this, so it may be a read error. Other DNA sequences within the sample encode an identical CDR3. CDR3 region: CASSSTSTDTQYF. The CDR3 bases are TGCGCCAGCAGCTCGACTAGCACAGATACGCAGTATTTT. The V and J genes are TRBV5-1 and TRBJ2-3; no clear D gene. The CDR3 spans 13 residues. Per the germline V gene, CDR1 is SGHRS and CDR2 is YFSETQ. Trimming cost V 3 bases and J 0 bases, with 5 bases left between them.

The CDR3 here is CASSTKDRNTEAFF. For the CDR3, the DNA is TGTGCCAGCAGCACCAAGGACAGAAACACTGAAGCTTTCTTT. The chain employs TRBV21-1 and TRBJ1-1; the table assigns TRBD1, which was not confirmed against the DNA. TRBV21-1 is shown as a pseudogene. The CDR3 has 14 residues.

The V call is TRBV27, the J call TRBJ1-1; possibly TRBD1 for D (6 bases). There are 15 residues in the CDR3. Germline V gives CDR1 MNHEY, CDR2 SMNVEV (reference sequence). Trimming pared 6 bases from V and 1 base from J, leaving 15 bases between. The DNA of the CDR3 is TGTGCCAGCAGCCACCAGGGGAGGGGGAACACTGAAGCTTTCTTT. This translates into CASSHQGRGNTEAFF.

The J gene is TRBJ2-1, the V gene TRBV21-1. TRBV21-1 corresponds to a pseudogene. The length of the CDR3 is 10 residues. Written as DNA, the CDR3 is TGTGCCAGCAGCAAAGCCCTTCATCTCTTC. The encoded protein is CASSKALHLF.

The V and J genes are TRBV9 and TRBJ2-5; 7 positions match TRBD2. CDR1 is SGDLS, CDR2 YYNGEE, per germline. The CDR3 spans 19 residues. With V trimmed by 0 bases and J by 7 bases, 21 bases remained unmatched. The CDR3 spells CASSVALMVAGVPSRTQYF. CDR3 nucleotides: TGTGCCAGCAGCGTAGCCTTGATGGTGGCGGGAGTTCCGTCCCGGACCCAGTACTTC.

The chain joins TRBV2 to TRBJ1-3; D gene ambiguous. Germline-derived CDR1 and CDR2 are SNHLY and FYNNEI. The V end was cut by 2 bases, the J end by 2 bases, with 10 bases between. This CDR3 has 15 amino acids. CDR3 protein: CASSESDGTGNTIYF. The CDR3 DNA reads TGTGCCAGCAGTGAATCGGACGGGACTGGAAACACCATATATTTT. Drawing the rest from reference TRBV2 and TRBJ1-3, the complete variable domain is EPEVTQTPSHQVTQMGQEVILRCVPISNHLYFYWYRQILGQKVEFLVSFYNNEISEKSEIFDDQFSVERPDGSNFTLKIRSTKLEDSAMYFCASSESDGTGNTIYFGEGSWLTVV.

The CDR3 region has the DNA TGTGCCAGCAGCTTATTAGGGAGGGGCCATAATGAAAAACTGTTTTTT. Amino acids: CASSLLGRGHNEKLFF. The V call is TRBV7-2, the J call TRBJ1-4, with a tentative D call TRBD1 (5 bases). The CDR3 covers 16 residues. Trimming took off 2 bases at V and 4 bases at J, with 14 bases between the two ends. Germline V gene lookup returns CDR1 SGHTA and CDR2 FQGNSA.

The rearrangement joins TRBV7-2 to TRBJ2-2; D call uncertain. Trimming removed 4 bases at V and 4 bases at J, with 7 bases between. The germline V gene encodes CDR1 SGHTA and CDR2 FQGNSA. The CDR3 contains 13 residues. CDR3 sequence (DNA): TGTGCCAGCAGCTCAAGCGCCACCGGGGAGCTGTTTTTT. It encodes CASSSSATGELFF.

V gene TRBV30 combines with J gene TRBJ2-7; D tentatively fits TRBD1 or TRBD2 (5 bases each). Germline V gene sequence: CDR1 GTSNPN, CDR2 SVGIG (reference sequence). CDR3 length equals 13 residues. V was shortened by 5 bases and J by 3 bases, with 14 bases between the two germline ends. This CDR3 reads CAWAPGRHYEQYF. The DNA of the CDR3 is TGTGCCTGGGCCCCGGGGCGGCACTACGAGCAGTACTTC.

This chain links TRBV7-2 with TRBJ1-2; TRBD1 agrees at 11 bases. The CDR3 loop spans 15 amino acids. V shed 4 bases, J shed 4 bases, and the junction held 5 bases outside the gene matches. Germline lookup yields CDR1 SGHTA and CDR2 FQGNSA. CDR3 protein: CASSSPGQGVYGYTF. CDR3 nucleotides: TGTGCCAGCAGCTCTCCGGGACAGGGGGTCTATGGCTACACCTTC. Together with reference TRBV7-2 and TRBJ1-2, the CDR3 gives the full variable domain: GAGVSQSPSNKVTEKGKDVELRCDPISGHTALYWYRQSLGQGLEFLIYFQGNSAPDKSGLPSDRFSAERTGGSVSTLTIQRTQQEDSAVYLCASSSPGQGVYGYTFGSGTRLTVV.

V and J are TRBV19 and TRBJ2-5; the D is unclear. The ends were cut back, 3 bases at V and 4 bases at J, with 15 bases in the middle. The CDR3 is 15 amino acids. Looked up from germline, CDR1 is LNHDA and CDR2 is SQIVND (reference sequence). The CDR3: CASSMNPGPGETQYF. The CDR3 region has the DNA TGTGCCAGTAGTATGAACCCTGGCCCCGGAGAGACCCAGTACTTC. The entire variable domain, with the rest obtained from reference TRBV19 and TRBJ2-5, is as follows: DGGITQSPKYLFRKEGQNVTLSCEQNLNHDAMYWYRQDPGQGLRLIYYSQIVNDFQKGDIAEGYSVSREKKESFPLTVTSAQKNPTAFYLCASSMNPGPGETQYFGPGTRLLVL.

This clone was counted ten times or more. The chain couples TRBV7-9 to TRBJ2-2; the match to TRBD2 covers 13 bases. Germline V gene sequence: CDR1 SEHNR, CDR2 FQNEAQ (reference sequence). The CDR3 spans 18 residues. V gave up 5 bases and J gave up 2 bases; unmatched junction bases: 8. Written as DNA, the CDR3 is TGTGCCAGCAGCCCGGGGACTAGCGGGACCGAAAACACCGGGGAGCTGTTTTTT. It encodes CASSPGTSGTENTGELFF.

Turning to this clone: A much larger clone sits a single nucleotide away, making a read error possible. The CDR3 DNA follows: TGCAGCGTTACCGGGGACAGGGGAAATGGCTACACCTTC. Its protein product is CSVTGDRGNGYTF. The V and J genes are TRBV29-1 and TRBJ1-2, with 10 bases matching TRBD1. J lost 6 bases, V lost 5 bases, and 6 bases had no gene match. Germline V gene lookup returns CDR1 SQVTM and CDR2 ANQGSEA. CDR3 size: 13 residues.

The chain links TRBV28 to TRBJ2-3; D might be TRBD1 or TRBD2, each matching 5 bases. The CDR3 has 17 residues. CDR1 MDHEN and CDR2 SYDVKM come from the germline V gene. V shed 2 bases and J shed 2 bases, with 17 bases lying between them. CDR3 loop: CASSLRTRGHYTDTQYF. The CDR3 bases are TGTGCCAGCAGTTTAAGAACTAGGGGCCACTACACAGATACGCAGTATTTT. Based on the CDR3 plus reference TRBV28 and TRBJ2-3, the full variable domain is DVKVTQSSRYLVKRTGEKVFLECVQDMDHENMFWYRQDPGLGLRLIYFSYDVKMKEKGDIPEGYSVSREKKERFSLILESASTNQTSMYLCASSLRTRGHYTDTQYFGPGTRLTVL.

The chain employs TRBV5-1 and TRBJ2-3; D not resolved. The CDR3 spans 18 residues. V was cut by 0 bases and J by 0 bases, with 17 bases left in between. From germline, CDR1 is SGHRS and CDR2 YFSETQ. Here the CDR3 reads CASSLDLRTVSSTDTQYF. The CDR3 coding sequence is TGCGCCAGCAGCTTGGACCTAAGGACGGTCTCTAGCACAGATACGCAGTATTTT.

This clone was found once. The chain employs TRBV6-6 and TRBJ2-2; the D gene is possibly TRBD1 (5 bases). This CDR3 is 14 amino acids long. V lost 4 bases, J lost 2 bases, and 8 bases lay in between. In germline, CDR1 is MNHNY, CDR2 SVGAGI (reference sequence). CDR3 nucleotide sequence: TGTGCCAGCAGTTCAGACAGCAACACCGGGGAGCTGTTTTTT. This gives the protein CASSSDSNTGELFF.

The chain joins TRBV4-3 to TRBJ2-1; D is ambiguous. V lost 1 base and J lost 5, with 3 bases in between. The CDR3 runs to 12 residues. CDR1 and CDR2 from the germline V gene are LGHNA and YSLEER. The CDR3 spells CASSQAHNEQFF. The CDR3 bases are TGCGCCAGCAGCCAAGCCCACAATGAGCAGTTCTTC.

This chain connects TRBV5-6 to TRBJ1-3; no clear D gene. This CDR3 comprises 15 residues. Germline V gene lookup returns CDR1 SGHDT and CDR2 YYEEEE. V was pared by 0 bases and J by 0 bases, with 7 bases between. This CDR3 reads CASSLGQNSGNTIYF. As DNA, the CDR3 is TGTGCCAGCAGCTTGGGACAAAACTCTGGAAACACCATATATTTT.

This clone was counted once. The chain uses TRBV29-1 and TRBJ2-7; D could derive from TRBD1 or TRBD2 (5 bases each). Between the trimmed V and J ends, which lost 4 bases and 0 bases, there was a span of 7 bases. The germline V gene has CDR1 SQVTM and CDR2 ANQGSEA. CDR3 length: 12 amino acids. CDR3 sequence: CSVGGDSYEQYF. CDR3 in DNA: TGCAGCGTTGGAGGGGACTCCTACGAGCAGTACTTC.

The chain combines TRBV7-2 with TRBJ2-7; D not certain. CDR3 length: 14 amino acids. The V gene lost 0 bases and the J gene lost 3 bases, with 9 bases spanning the gap. Germline CDR1 and CDR2: SGHTA and FQGNSA. CDR3 in DNA: TGTGCCAGCAGCTTAGCTCAGGCAGGCTACGAGCAGTACTTC. Its translation is CASSLAQAGYEQYF.

The chain recombines TRBV5-4 with TRBJ1-4; tentative D call: TRBD1 (5 bases). The CDR3 has 12 amino acids. V was clipped by 7 bases and J by 7 bases, with 11 bases between them. Looked up from germline, CDR1 is SGHNT and CDR2 is YYREEE (reference sequence). The CDR3 sequence: CASHGRGEKLFF. Here the CDR3 DNA reads TGTGCCAGCCACGGAAGGGGTGAAAAACTGTTTTTT.

Worth noting for this clone: Sequence at one end of the junction differs from germline and may be a read error. V and J are TRBV18 and TRBJ1-3; D not resolved. This CDR3 region has 17 residues. The germline CDR1 and CDR2 sequences are KGHSH and LQKENI. Here the CDR3 DNA reads TGTGCCAGCTCACCACGAGATGCTACGAGCTCTGGAAACATCATATATTTT. This sequence encodes CASSPRDATSSGNIIYF.